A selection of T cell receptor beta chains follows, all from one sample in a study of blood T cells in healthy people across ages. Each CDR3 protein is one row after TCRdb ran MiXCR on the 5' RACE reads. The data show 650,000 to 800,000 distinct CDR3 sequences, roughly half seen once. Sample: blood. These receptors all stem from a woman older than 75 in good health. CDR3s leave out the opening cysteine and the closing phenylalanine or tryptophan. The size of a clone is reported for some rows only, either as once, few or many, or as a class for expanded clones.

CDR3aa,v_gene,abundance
ASSLAGVREQF,TRBV7-9,many
ASSWSGTSSDTQY,TRBV7-8,.
ASSSPDRDSTYEQY,TRBV7-9,.
ASSTRKSIDTQY,TRBV28,.
AWSVGTIPPQH,TRBV30,few
ASSPGWDQPQH,TRBV18,many
ASSQEDPLSYNEQF,TRBV3-1,many
SARYGAGYT,TRBV20-1,.
ASSWDRANTEAF,TRBV5-4,once
SANPGGRLAGIEQY,TRBV20-1,.
ASSEEQGAGGELF,TRBV6-1,.